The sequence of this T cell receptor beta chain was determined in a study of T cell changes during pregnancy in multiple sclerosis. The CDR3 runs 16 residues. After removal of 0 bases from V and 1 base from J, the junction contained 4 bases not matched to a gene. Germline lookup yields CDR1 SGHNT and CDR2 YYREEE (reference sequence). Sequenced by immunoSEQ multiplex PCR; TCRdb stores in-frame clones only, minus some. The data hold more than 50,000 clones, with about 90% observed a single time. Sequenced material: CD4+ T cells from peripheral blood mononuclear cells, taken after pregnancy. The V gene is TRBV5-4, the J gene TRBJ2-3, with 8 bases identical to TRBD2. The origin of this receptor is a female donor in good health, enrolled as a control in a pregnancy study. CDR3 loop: CASSLGLATGTDTQYF. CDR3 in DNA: TGTGCCAGCAGCTTGGGACTAGCGACGGGCACAGATACGCAGTATTTT.